This T cell receptor beta chain was obtained from a study of T cells in Graves' hyperthyroidism and ophthalmopathy. Amplified TCR beta CDR3 regions came from RNA transcripts. Carried out on the TCR CDR3, a first-round RT-PCR used the HTBI primer set. TCRdb re-called the multiplex PCR reads with MiXCR, one entry per CDR3 protein. The repertoire holds roughly 700,000 distinct CDR3 sequences, with around 15% as singletons. CDR1 is KGHSH, CDR2 LQKENI, per germline. The J segment lost 6 bases and the V segment lost 2 bases, leaving 9 bases of the junction unmatched. The CDR3 length is 16 residues. This clonotype has at least ten counts.

The sample comprised blood. This sequence was found in a young woman with Graves' hyperthyroidism. V usage is TRBV18 and J usage is TRBJ2-1, with TRBD2 matching 8 bases. In DNA form, the CDR3 reads TGTGCCAGCTCACCATCAACAGCGGGAGCGGGCAATGAGCAGTTCTTC. Translating gives CASSPSTAGAGNEQFF.